This T cell receptor beta chain was sequenced for a study of cytomegalovirus exposure and HLA in healthy donors. In the case of this clone: The antigen is not known.

Study-level points and caveats: Some highly shared sequence variants likely arose as a pipeline artifact. In vitro testing confirmed three CMV-associated chains as specific for CMV antigens.

CDR3 size: 15 residues. Per the germline V gene, CDR1 is SGHTA and CDR2 is FQGNSA. With 4 bases clipped from V and 4 bases from J, the junction kept 8 bases outside the gene matches. 13 Jbeta primers and 60 Vbeta primers were used for the PCR. The table came from immunoSEQ multiplex PCR; TCRdb's copy has only in-frame clones and leaves some out. This sample carries about 48,000 clones, with about 6.1% going to the ten biggest clones. This sequence joins TRBV7-2 and TRBJ2-7, with 9 bases matching TRBD2. The sequencing sample was made of PBMCs. The receptor was isolated from a male donor in good health and CMV-seropositive. As DNA, the CDR3 is TGTGCCAGCAGCTCGAGACTAGCGGTGAGGTACGAGCAGTACTTC. This sequence encodes CASSSRLAVRYEQYF.